The subject of this entry is one T cell receptor beta chain. The antigen remains undetermined. This record comes from a study of cytomegalovirus exposure and HLA in healthy donors. General study points: Reports indicated that the classifier achieved high specificity and sensitivity in diagnosing cytomegalovirus status.

The CDR3 is 17 amino acids. In germline, CDR1 is SGHTA, CDR2 FQGNSA. The V and J ends lost 0 bases and 1 base respectively, with 13 bases between them. 13 Jbeta primers and 60 Vbeta primers were used for the PCR. Generated by immunoSEQ multiplex PCR, the TCRdb table keeps only in-frame clones and is missing some. Of approximately 130,000 clones listed, roughly 80% are singletons. The material sequenced was PBMCs. This sequence originates from a man in his forties or fifties in good health and CMV-seronegative. This chain uses TRBV7-2 with TRBJ2-1; D is perhaps TRBD2 (5 bases). This chain's CDR3 is CASSLAAYRGSYNEQFF. CDR3 DNA: TGTGCCAGCAGCTTAGCAGCTTACCGGGGATCCTACAATGAGCAGTTCTTC.